This note documents a single T cell receptor beta chain sequence. The entry originates in a study of blood T cell repertoires in COVID-19. Study at large: The study drew acute and convalescent COVID-19 samples from the United States, Italy and Spain.

V was shortened by 0 bases and J by 5 bases, with 15 bases between the two germline ends. The CDR3 contains 15 residues. Germline V gene sequence: CDR1 SGHRS, CDR2 YFSETQ. Profiled with immunoSEQ multiplex PCR; TCRdb holds only in-frame clones, not every one. The sample includes roughly 300,000 clones, about 83% of them seen just once. The sample consisted of peripheral blood. J is TRBJ2-7 and V is TRBV5-1; D may be TRBD1 (6 bases). This clonotype originated in a woman aged 50 to 60 who had recovered from COVID-19. CDR3 nucleotides: TGCGCCAGCAGCTTGGAGGGGGTTCTCAGAAACGAGCAGTACTTC. Amino acid sequence: CASSLEGVLRNEQYF.